The entry below describes one T cell receptor beta chain. The antigen remains undetermined. This sample is drawn from a study of T cells in Graves' hyperthyroidism and ophthalmopathy. Study observations and caveats: Ophthalmopathy prediction by the model preceded onset by a median roughly 6 months. A model using 13 V-J features told ophthalmopathy apart from stable hyperthyroidism.

Amplification of TCR beta CDR3 regions used RNA as the template. TCR CDR3 regions were first amplified by RT-PCR with HTBI primers. TCRdb re-called the multiplex PCR reads with MiXCR, one entry per CDR3 protein. The sample lists about 570,000 distinct CDR3 sequences; 40% to 55% were seen once. Sequencing was done on a sample of peripheral blood or thyroid tissue (not recorded which). The clonotype comes from an adult woman with Graves' disease, either hyperthyroidism or ophthalmopathy (not recorded which).

The DNA of the CDR3 is TGTGCCACCAGTGACAGGGGATCTCAGCCCCAGCATTTT. It codes for CATSDRGSQPQHF. J is TRBJ1-5 and V is TRBV24-1; tentative D call: TRBD1 (6 bases). Germline CDR1 is KGHDR and CDR2 is SFDVKD. Between the trimmed V and J ends, which lost 4 bases and 6 bases, there was a span of 9 bases. This CDR3 spans 13 amino acids.